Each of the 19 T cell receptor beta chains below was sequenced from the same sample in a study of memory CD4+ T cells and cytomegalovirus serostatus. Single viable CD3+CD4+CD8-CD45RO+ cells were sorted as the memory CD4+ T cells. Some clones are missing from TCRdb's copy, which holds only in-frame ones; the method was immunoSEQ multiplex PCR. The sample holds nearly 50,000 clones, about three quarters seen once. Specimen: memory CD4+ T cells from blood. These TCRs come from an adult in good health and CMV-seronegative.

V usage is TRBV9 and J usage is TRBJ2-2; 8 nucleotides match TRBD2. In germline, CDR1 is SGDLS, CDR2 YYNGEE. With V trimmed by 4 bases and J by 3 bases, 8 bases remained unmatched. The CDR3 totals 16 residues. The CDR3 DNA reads TGTGCCAGCAGCAAGGGAGTAGCGGGACACACCGGGGAGCTGTTTTTT. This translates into CASSKGVAGHTGELFF.

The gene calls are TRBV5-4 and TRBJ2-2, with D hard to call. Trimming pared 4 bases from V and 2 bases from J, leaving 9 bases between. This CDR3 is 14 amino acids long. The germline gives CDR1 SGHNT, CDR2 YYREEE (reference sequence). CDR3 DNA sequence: TGTGCCAGCAGCCAACCTCTTAACACCGGGGAGCTGTTTTTT. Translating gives CASSQPLNTGELFF.

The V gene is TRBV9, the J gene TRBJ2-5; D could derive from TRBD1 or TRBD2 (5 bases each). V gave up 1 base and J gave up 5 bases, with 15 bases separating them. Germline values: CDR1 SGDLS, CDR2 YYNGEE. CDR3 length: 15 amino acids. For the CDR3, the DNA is TGTGCCAGCAGCGTAAGGGACGGCCTGGGGGAGACCCAGTACTTC. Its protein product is CASSVRDGLGETQYF.

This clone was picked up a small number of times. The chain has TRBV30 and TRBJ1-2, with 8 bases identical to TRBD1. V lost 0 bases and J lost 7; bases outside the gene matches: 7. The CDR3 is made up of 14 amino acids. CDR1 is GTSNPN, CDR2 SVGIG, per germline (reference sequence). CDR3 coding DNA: TGTGCCTGGAGTGTGGGCAGGGGGCAGGTTGGCTACACCTTC. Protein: CAWSVGRGQVGYTF.

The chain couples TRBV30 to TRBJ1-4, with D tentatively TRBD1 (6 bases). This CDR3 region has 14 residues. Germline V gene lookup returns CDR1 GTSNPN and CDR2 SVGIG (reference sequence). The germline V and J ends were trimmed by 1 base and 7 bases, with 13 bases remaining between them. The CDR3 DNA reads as TGTGCCTGGAGTGGGGTACAGGGCGGTGAAAAACTGTTTTTT. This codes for CAWSGVQGGEKLFF.

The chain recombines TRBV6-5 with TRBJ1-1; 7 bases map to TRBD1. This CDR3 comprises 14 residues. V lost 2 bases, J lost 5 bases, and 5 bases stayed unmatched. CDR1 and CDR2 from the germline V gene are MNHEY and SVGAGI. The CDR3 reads CASSYIRGGTEAFF. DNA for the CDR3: TGTGCCAGCAGTTACATCAGGGGGGGGACTGAAGCTTTCTTT.

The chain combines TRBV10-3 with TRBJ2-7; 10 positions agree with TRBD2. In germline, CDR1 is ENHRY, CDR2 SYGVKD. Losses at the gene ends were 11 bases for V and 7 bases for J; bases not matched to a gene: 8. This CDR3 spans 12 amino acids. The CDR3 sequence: CAASGRIGEQYF. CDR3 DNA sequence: TGTGCCGCTAGCGGGAGAATCGGGGAGCAGTACTTC.

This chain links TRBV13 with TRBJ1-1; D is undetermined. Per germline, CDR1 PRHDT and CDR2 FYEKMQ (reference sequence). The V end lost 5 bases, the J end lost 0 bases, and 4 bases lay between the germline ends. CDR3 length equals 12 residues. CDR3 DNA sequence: TGTGCCAGCAGCGGAATGAACACTGAAGCTTTCTTT. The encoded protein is CASSGMNTEAFF.

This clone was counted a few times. The CDR3 sequence: CAWSAGGLGGYTF. CDR3 bases: TGTGCCTGGAGTGCGGGGGGGCTAGGTGGCTACACCTTC. V and J are TRBV30 and TRBJ1-2; possibly TRBD1 for D (6 bases). V lost 1 base and J lost 7, with 13 bases in between. Germline CDR1 is GTSNPN and CDR2 is SVGIG (reference sequence). The CDR3 totals 13 residues.

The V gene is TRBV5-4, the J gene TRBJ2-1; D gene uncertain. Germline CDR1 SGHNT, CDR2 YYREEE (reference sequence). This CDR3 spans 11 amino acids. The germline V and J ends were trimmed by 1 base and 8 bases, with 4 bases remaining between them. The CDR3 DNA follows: TGTGCCAGCAGCTTGCGGGATGAGCAGTTCTTC. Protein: CASSLRDEQFF. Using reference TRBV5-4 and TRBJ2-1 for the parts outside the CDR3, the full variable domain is ETGVTQSPTHLIKTRGQQVTLRCSSQSGHNTVSWYQQALGQGPQFIFQYYREEENGRGNFPPRFSGLQFPNYSSELNVNALELDDSALYLCASSLRDEQFFGPGTRLTVL.

In DNA, the CDR3 is TGTGCCAGCAGCTTGTACACAGTCGGGGAGACCCAGTACTTC. This encodes CASSLYTVGETQYF. The rearrangement joins TRBV5-4 to TRBJ2-5; D ambiguous. The germline V gene encodes CDR1 SGHNT and CDR2 YYREEE (reference sequence). This CDR3 region has 14 residues. The V and J ends lost 1 base and 5 bases respectively, with 12 bases between them.

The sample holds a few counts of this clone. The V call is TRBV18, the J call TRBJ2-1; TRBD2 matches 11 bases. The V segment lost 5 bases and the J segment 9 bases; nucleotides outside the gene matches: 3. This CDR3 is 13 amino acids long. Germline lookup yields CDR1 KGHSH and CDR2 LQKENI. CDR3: CASSSGLAVEQFF. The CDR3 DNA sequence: TGTGCCAGCTCATCGGGACTAGCGGTTGAGCAGTTCTTC.

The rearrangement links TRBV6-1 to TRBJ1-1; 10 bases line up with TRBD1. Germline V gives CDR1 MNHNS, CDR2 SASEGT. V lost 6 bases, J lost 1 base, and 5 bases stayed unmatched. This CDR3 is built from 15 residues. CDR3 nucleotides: TGTGCCAGCAGCCCTAGGACAGGGGGGAACACTGAAGCTTTCTTT. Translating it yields CASSPRTGGNTEAFF.

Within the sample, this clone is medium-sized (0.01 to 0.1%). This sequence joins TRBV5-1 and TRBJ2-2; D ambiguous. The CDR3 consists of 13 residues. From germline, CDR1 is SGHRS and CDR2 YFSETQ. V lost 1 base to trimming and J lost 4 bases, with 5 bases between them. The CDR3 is CASSLRSTGELFF. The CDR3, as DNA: TGCGCCAGCAGCTTGCGTAGCACCGGGGAGCTGTTTTTT.

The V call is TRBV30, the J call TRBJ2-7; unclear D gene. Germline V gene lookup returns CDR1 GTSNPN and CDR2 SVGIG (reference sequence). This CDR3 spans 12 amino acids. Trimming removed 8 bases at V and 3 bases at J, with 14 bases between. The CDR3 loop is CASLGRFYEQYF. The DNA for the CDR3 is TGTGCCAGCCTAGGACGTTTCTACGAGCAGTACTTC.

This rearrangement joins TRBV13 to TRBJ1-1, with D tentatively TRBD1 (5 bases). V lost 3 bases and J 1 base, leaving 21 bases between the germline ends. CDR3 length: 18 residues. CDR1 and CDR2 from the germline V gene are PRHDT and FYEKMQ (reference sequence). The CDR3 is CASSFLRVGPFENTEAFF. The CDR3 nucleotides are TGTGCCAGCAGCTTCCTCAGGGTGGGACCCTTTGAGAACACTGAAGCTTTCTTT.

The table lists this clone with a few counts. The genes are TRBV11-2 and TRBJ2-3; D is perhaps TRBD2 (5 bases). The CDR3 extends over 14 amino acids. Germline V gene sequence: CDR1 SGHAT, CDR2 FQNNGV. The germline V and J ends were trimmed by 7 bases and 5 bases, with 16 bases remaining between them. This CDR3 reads CASIPGGFIDTQYF. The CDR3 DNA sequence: TGTGCCAGCATACCGGGCGGGTTCATAGATACGCAGTATTTT.

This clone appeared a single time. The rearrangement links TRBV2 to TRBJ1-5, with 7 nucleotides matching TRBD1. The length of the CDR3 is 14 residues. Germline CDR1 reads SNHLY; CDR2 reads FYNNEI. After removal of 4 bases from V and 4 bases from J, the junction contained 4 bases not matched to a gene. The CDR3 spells CASSGQGGNQPQHF. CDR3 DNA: TGTGCCAGCAGTGGACAGGGAGGTAATCAGCCCCAGCATTTT.

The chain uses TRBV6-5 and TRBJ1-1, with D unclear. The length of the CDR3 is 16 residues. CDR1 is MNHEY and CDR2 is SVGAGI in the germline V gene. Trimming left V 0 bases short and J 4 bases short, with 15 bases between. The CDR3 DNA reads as TGTGCCAGCAGTTACTCGAGTTGGGGTGGGTCCACTGAAGCTTTCTTT. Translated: CASSYSSWGGSTEAFF.